Presented here are 25 T cell receptor beta chains from one specimen sequenced in a study of T cell responses to AZD1222 COVID-19 vaccine. Data came from immunoSEQ multiplex PCR; TCRdb stores just in-frame clones and leaves some out. The sample lists 140,000 to 150,000 clones; 92% were seen once. The sample was peripheral blood, taken 28 days after the second AZD1222 dose. These TCRs come from an adult who received the AZD1222 COVID-19 vaccine.

The chain carries TRBV7-8 and TRBJ2-2, with D unresolved. The V gene lost 0 bases and the J gene lost 4 bases, with 12 bases spanning the gap. Germline V gene sequence: CDR1 SGHVS, CDR2 FQNEAQ. This CDR3 is built from 16 residues. CDR3 residues: CASSLAVGSTTGELFF. In DNA, the CDR3 is TGTGCCAGCAGCTTAGCCGTCGGATCGACCACCGGGGAGCTGTTTTTT. The full variable domain, with the rest looked up from reference TRBV7-8 and TRBJ2-2, is GAGVSQSPRYKVAKRGQDVALRCDPISGHVSLFWYQQALGQGPEFLTYFQNEAQLDKSGLPSDRFFAERPEGSVSTLKIQRTQQEDSAVYLCASSLAVGSTTGELFFGEGSRLTVL.

J is TRBJ2-2 and V is TRBV19; D may be TRBD2 (6 bases). CDR1 LNHDA and CDR2 SQIVND come from the germline V gene (reference sequence). The V and J ends lost 6 bases and 6 bases respectively, with 14 bases between them. CDR3 length: 14 amino acids. The CDR3 sequence is CASSTTRRAGELFF. The CDR3 nucleotides read TGTGCCAGTAGCACGACTAGGAGGGCCGGGGAGCTGTTTTTT.

The rearrangement uses TRBV7-8 and TRBJ2-7; 7 nucleotides align to TRBD2. Germline CDR1 is SGHVS and CDR2 is FQNEAQ. The junction had 6 bases not matched to a gene; V was cut back by 5 bases and J by 5 bases. CDR3 length: 13 amino acids. The CDR3 spells CASSRGGRDEQYF. The CDR3 nucleotides read TGTGCCAGCAGCCGCGGGGGACGGGACGAGCAGTACTTC.

This chain links TRBV3-1 (or the pseudogene TRBV3-2) with TRBJ1-6, with 10 bases lining up with TRBD1. Losses at the gene ends were 0 bases for V and 7 bases for J; bases not matched to a gene: 0. Germline CDR1 is LGHDT and CDR2 is YNNKEL (reference sequence). The CDR3 has 15 residues. The DNA of the CDR3 is TGTGCCAGCAGCCAAGAGGGACAGGGGAATTCACCCCTCCACTTT. Translating it yields CASSQEGQGNSPLHF.

V gene TRBV18 combines with J gene TRBJ2-2, with 8 bases that match TRBD1. The CDR3 covers 17 residues. J lost 0 bases, V lost 5 bases, and 8 bases had no gene match. Germline lookup yields CDR1 KGHSH and CDR2 LQKENI. CDR3 in DNA: TGTGCCAGCTCATTGAGGGAGGACAGGGCGAACACCGGGGAGCTGTTTTTT. As protein: CASSLREDRANTGELFF.

The chain has TRBV6-4 and TRBJ1-5; 8 positions match TRBD1. The germline CDR1 and CDR2 sequences are MRHNA and SNTAGT. With V trimmed by 5 bases and J by 7 bases, 4 bases remained unmatched. The CDR3 covers 13 residues. CDR3 protein: CASSQGAGQPQHF. CDR3 coding DNA: TGTGCCAGCAGTCAGGGGGCAGGGCAGCCCCAGCATTTT.

This clone has just one count. Other DNA sequences of this sample code for an identical CDR3. The chain is built from TRBV18 and TRBJ2-5; D is unclear. The ends were cut back, 3 bases at V and 5 bases at J, with 4 bases in the middle. The CDR3 is made up of 11 amino acids. Per germline, CDR1 KGHSH and CDR2 LQKENI. CDR3 DNA sequence: TGTGCCAGCTCACCTCGGGAGACCCAGTACTTC. Encoded protein: CASSPRETQYF. Together with reference TRBV18 and TRBJ2-5, the CDR3 gives the full variable domain: NAGVMQNPRHLVRRRGQEARLRCSPMKGHSHVYWYRQLPEEGLKFMVYLQKENIIDESGMPKERFSAEFPKEGPSILRIQQVVRGDSAAYFCASSPRETQYFGPGTRLLVL.

The gene calls are TRBV11-3 and TRBJ2-1, with TRBD2 identical over 7 bases. Germline CDR1 is SGHNT and CDR2 is YENEEA. This CDR3 region has 15 residues. After removal of 1 base from V and 9 bases from J, the junction contained 9 bases not matched to a gene. The CDR3 protein is CASSLGGGSRREQFF. The DNA for the CDR3 is TGTGCCAGCAGCTTAGGGGGCGGGAGTAGGCGTGAGCAGTTCTTC.

The chain recombines TRBV28 with TRBJ2-7; D unresolved. Germline V gene data show CDR1 as MDHEN and CDR2 as SYDVKM. With 6 bases removed from V and 2 bases from J, the gap between germline ends came to 11 bases. There are 13 residues in the CDR3. The CDR3 sequence is CASRTGSAYEQYF. CDR3 coding DNA: TGTGCCAGCAGGACCGGATCAGCCTACGAGCAGTACTTC.

This clone was seen more than once but under ten times. The rearrangement joins TRBV19 to TRBJ1-1; D not certain. The ends were cut back, 3 bases at V and 1 base at J, with 12 bases in the middle. CDR1 LNHDA and CDR2 SQIVND come from the germline V gene (reference sequence). The CDR3 contains 15 residues. The CDR3 sequence is CASSIHGRKNTEAFF. The CDR3 bases are TGTGCCAGTAGTATCCACGGACGGAAGAACACTGAAGCTTTCTTT.

The V gene is TRBV15, the J gene TRBJ2-3, with 12 bases lining up with TRBD1. This CDR3 has 16 amino acids. In germline, CDR1 is LNHNV, CDR2 YYDKDF (reference sequence). V lost 5 bases and J lost 8; bases outside the gene matches: 11. The CDR3 spells CATSYGTGGGGGTQYF. The CDR3 DNA reads TGTGCCACCAGCTACGGGACAGGGGGCGGCGGGGGTACGCAGTATTTT.

This rearrangement joins TRBV7-3 to TRBJ1-2; 10 nucleotides match TRBD1. V was clipped by 5 bases and J by 0 bases; unmatched bases: 6. The CDR3 covers 16 residues. Germline-derived CDR1 and CDR2 are SGHTA and FQGTGA. CDR3 coding DNA: TGTGCCAGCAGCCCCGGGACAGGGGAGGCTAACTATGGCTACACCTTC. It translates to CASSPGTGEANYGYTF.

V and J are TRBV5-4 and TRBJ2-7; 7 bases align to TRBD2. This CDR3 has 14 residues. The J segment lost 4 bases and the V segment lost 4 bases, leaving 8 bases of the junction unmatched. The V gene's germline CDR1 is SGHNT and CDR2 YYREEE (reference sequence). The CDR3: CASSVGGSWYEQYF. The CDR3 coding sequence is TGTGCCAGCAGCGTGGGGGGGAGTTGGTACGAGCAGTACTTC. The complete variable domain, with remaining parts taken from reference TRBV5-4 and TRBJ2-7, reads ETGVTQSPTHLIKTRGQQVTLRCSSQSGHNTVSWYQQALGQGPQFIFQYYREEENGRGNFPPRFSGLQFPNYSSELNVNALELDDSALYLCASSVGGSWYEQYFGPGTRLTVT.

The J gene is TRBJ1-4, the V gene TRBV9, with D possibly matching TRBD1 (6 bases). Germline lookup yields CDR1 SGDLS and CDR2 YYNGEE. The CDR3 has 16 amino acids. V was cut by 1 base and J by 0 bases, with 10 bases left in between. CDR3 in DNA: TGTGCCAGCAGCGTATACGAGGGGGCAACTAATGAAAAACTGTTTTTT. Its translation: CASSVYEGATNEKLFF.

The chain joins TRBV9 to TRBJ1-6, with TRBD1 matching over 8 bases. V lost 4 bases, J lost 0 bases, and 12 bases stayed unmatched. The CDR3 is made up of 19 amino acids. Germline CDR1 SGDLS, CDR2 YYNGEE. The CDR3 DNA sequence: TGTGCCAGCAGCATCGGACAGGGCCGTTCGAGCTCCTATAATTCACCCCTCCACTTT. Translation gives CASSIGQGRSSSYNSPLHF.

The chain links TRBV18 to TRBJ1-1, with a possible D match to TRBD1 (6 bases). This CDR3 region has 14 residues. The V end was cut by 1 base, the J end by 1 base, with 7 bases between. Germline V gene sequence: CDR1 KGHSH, CDR2 LQKENI. DNA of the CDR3: TGTGCCAGCTCACCACGGACAGAGAACACTGAAGCTTTCTTT. Its translation: CASSPRTENTEAFF.

This clone has a single count. The chain links TRBV18 to TRBJ1-2; D is unclear. The CDR3 runs 14 residues. Trimming cost V 2 bases and J 7 bases, with 14 bases left between them. The germline V gene encodes CDR1 KGHSH and CDR2 LQKENI. CDR3 sequence reads: CASSPASGSGGYTF. The CDR3 DNA is TGTGCCAGCTCACCAGCAAGCGGGAGCGGTGGCTACACCTTC.

V and J are TRBV24-1 and TRBJ2-5; 7 bases line up with TRBD1. CDR1 is KGHDR and CDR2 is SFDVKD in the germline V gene. With 7 bases clipped from V and 1 base from J, the junction kept 5 bases outside the gene matches. The CDR3 has 14 residues. CDR3 protein: CATSARQGQETQYF. Here the CDR3 DNA reads TGTGCCACCAGCGCCCGACAGGGCCAAGAGACCCAGTACTTC.

The chain's CDR3 is CASSQEVYGYTF. DNA for the CDR3: TGTGCCAGCAGCCAAGAGGTCTATGGCTACACCTTC. The V and J genes are TRBV3-1 (or the pseudogene TRBV3-2) and TRBJ1-2; D remains unclear. Germline values: CDR1 LGHDT, CDR2 YNNKEL (reference sequence). Trimming removed 0 bases from V and 4 bases from J, with 3 bases in between. The length of the CDR3 is 12 residues.

This chain connects TRBV12-3 or TRBV12-4 to TRBJ1-1; 10 bases are shared with TRBD1. The J segment lost 10 bases and the V segment lost 6 bases, leaving 2 bases of the junction unmatched. CDR3 length: 11 residues. The DNA for the CDR3 is TGTGCCAGCAGCCGGGACAGGGGAGCTTTCTTT. Translation gives CASSRDRGAFF.

CDR3 sequence: CASSDPLSVTNEKLFF. DNA of the CDR3: TGTGCCAGTAGCGACCCCCTCTCGGTAACTAATGAAAAACTGTTTTTT. The chain combines TRBV19 with TRBJ1-4, with unresolved D. The CDR3 loop spans 16 amino acids. Between the trimmed V and J ends, which lost 6 bases and 1 base, there was a span of 15 bases. Germline CDR1 is LNHDA and CDR2 is SQIVND (reference sequence).

The genes are TRBV30 and TRBJ1-3; D gene uncertain. V was shortened by 3 bases and J by 0 bases, with 12 bases between the two germline ends. The germline V gene encodes CDR1 GTSNPN and CDR2 SVGIG (reference sequence). The CDR3 has 15 amino acids. The CDR3 reads CAWSVPGSSGNTIYF. Written as DNA, the CDR3 is TGTGCCTGGAGCGTACCGGGGAGCTCTGGAAACACCATATATTTT.

A word on this clone: Other DNA sequences of this sample code for an identical CDR3. This chain connects TRBV28 to TRBJ1-2, with a weak D call TRBD1 (5 bases). This CDR3 comprises 12 residues. Trimming removed 2 bases from V and 4 bases from J, with 5 bases in between. CDR1 and CDR2 from the germline V gene are MDHEN and SYDVKM. As DNA, the CDR3 is TGTGCCAGCAGTTTAAGGGGCTATGGCTACACCTTC. Translated, it gives CASSLRGYGYTF.

The chain recombines TRBV21-1 with TRBJ2-7; the D call TRBD2 from the table was never checked on the DNA. TRBV21-1 is noted as a pseudogene. The CDR3 spans 19 residues. The CDR3 reads CASSKKSGDRRGSSYEQYF. The DNA of the CDR3 is TGTGCCAGCAGCAAAAAATCCGGGGATCGGCGGGGTAGCTCCTACGAGCAGTACTTC.

The chain recombines TRBV7-9 with TRBJ1-2, with 8 nucleotides matching TRBD1. Germline V gene sequence: CDR1 SEHNR, CDR2 FQNEAQ (reference sequence). V lost 1 base to trimming and J lost 3 bases; unmatched junction nucleotides: 1. This CDR3 contains 14 residues. The CDR3 reads CASSLGTGHYGYTF. In DNA, the CDR3 is TGTGCCAGCAGCTTAGGGACAGGGCACTATGGCTACACCTTC.